The 29 T cell receptor beta chains listed next were all sequenced from one sample in a study of blood T cell repertoires in COVID-19. Repertoires were generated with immunoSEQ multiplex PCR, while TCRdb's copy carries only in-frame clones and drops some. This repertoire shows roughly 26,000 clones, under 90% found once; its top ten account for around a third. Sequenced input: peripheral blood. Receptor source: a human donor in a cohort sampled during active COVID-19.

This clone occurred a few times. The chain couples TRBV30 to TRBJ2-3; D gene ambiguous. The germline V and J ends were trimmed by 0 bases and 10 bases, with 14 bases remaining between them. Germline V gene sequence: CDR1 GTSNPN, CDR2 SVGIG (reference sequence). This CDR3 has 13 residues. The CDR3 protein is CAWSVGATSAQYF. The CDR3 DNA reads as TGTGCCTGGAGTGTTGGAGCAACATCTGCGCAGTATTTT.

On this clone: Other nucleotide sequences from this sample produce the same CDR3. The CDR3, as DNA: TGTGCCAGCAGCTTTCCGGGACAGGGTTCACCCCTCCACTTT. Amino acids: CASSFPGQGSPLHF. The chain uses TRBV7-9 and TRBJ1-6, with TRBD1 matching 9 bases. This CDR3 has 14 residues. The trim removed 3 bases at V and 9 bases at J, leaving 3 bases unmatched. Germline-derived CDR1 and CDR2 are SEHNR and FQNEAQ (reference sequence). Filled out from reference TRBV7-9 and TRBJ1-6, the complete variable domain reads DTGVSQNPRHKITKRGQNVTFRCDPISEHNRLYWYRQTLGQGPEFLTYFQNEAQLEKSRLLSDRFSAERPKGSFSTLEIQRTEQGDSAMYLCASSFPGQGSPLHFGNGTRLTVT.

J is TRBJ2-5 and V is TRBV4-1; 8 bases are shared with TRBD2. This CDR3 spans 13 amino acids. Trimming cost V 6 bases and J 5 bases; bases outside gene matches: 5. CDR1 MGHRA and CDR2 YSYEKL come from the germline V gene. This CDR3 is CASSRGGRETQYF. CDR3 in DNA: TGCGCCAGCAGTCGGGGGGGAAGGGAGACCCAGTACTTC.

The chain has TRBV5-1 and TRBJ2-7; no clear D gene. Trimming cost V 0 bases and J 0 bases, with 4 bases left between them. The CDR3 has 13 residues. CDR1 is SGHRS and CDR2 is YFSETQ in the germline V gene. CDR3 DNA: TGCGCCAGCAGCTTGGCAGGCTCCTACGAGCAGTACTTC. Its protein is CASSLAGSYEQYF.

This chain uses TRBV6-5 with TRBJ1-2; 7 bases map to TRBD1. Germline-derived CDR1 and CDR2 are MNHEY and SVGAGI. This CDR3 region has 15 residues. The J segment lost 0 bases and the V segment lost 6 bases, leaving 7 bases of the junction unmatched. CDR3 sequence reads: CASSRGQLANYGYTF. The CDR3, as DNA: TGTGCCAGCAGCCGGGGACAGTTAGCTAACTATGGCTACACCTTC.

The J gene is TRBJ1-1, the V gene TRBV29-1; D gene unclear. Germline V gene sequence: CDR1 SQVTM, CDR2 ANQGSEA. V was pared by 4 bases and J by 3 bases, with 9 bases between. CDR3 length: 12 residues. CDR3 amino acids: CSVVVLDTEAFF. The CDR3 bases are TGCAGCGTTGTTGTCTTAGACACTGAAGCTTTCTTT.

The chain couples TRBV23-1 to TRBJ1-3; 11 nucleotides align to TRBD1. TRBV23-1 carries the ORF label, with uncertain function. This CDR3 is 15 amino acids long. V was clipped by 4 bases and J by 2 bases; unmatched bases: 1. The CDR3: CASSPGQGAGNTIYF. The CDR3 nucleotides read TGCGCCAGCAGTCCGGGACAGGGGGCTGGAAACACCATATATTTT.

This sequence joins TRBV27 and TRBJ1-5; D is possibly TRBD1 (6 bases). With 2 bases removed from V and 5 bases from J, the gap between germline ends came to 16 bases. This CDR3 has 16 residues. CDR1 and CDR2 (germline): MNHEY, SMNVEV (reference sequence). This CDR3 is CASSLGPTGRDQPQHF. The DNA for the CDR3 is TGTGCCAGCAGTTTAGGCCCAACAGGGAGGGATCAGCCCCAGCATTTT.

This clone has just one count. V usage is TRBV29-1 and J usage is TRBJ2-2; TRBD1 matches 8 bases. From germline, CDR1 is SQVTM and CDR2 ANQGSEA. This CDR3 spans 15 amino acids. Unmatched junction bases numbered 6, after V lost 4 bases and J lost 2 bases. CDR3 nucleotides: TGCAGCGTTGCCCGGGACAGGTCTAACACCGGGGAGCTGTTTTTT. It codes for CSVARDRSNTGELFF.

The chain recombines TRBV5-1 with TRBJ2-5; D not certain. V lost 5 bases to trimming and J lost 1 base, with 9 bases between them. Per the germline V gene, CDR1 is SGHRS and CDR2 is YFSETQ. This CDR3 region has 13 residues. The CDR3: CASSSSPQETQYF. The CDR3 DNA reads as TGCGCCAGCAGTTCCTCTCCCCAAGAGACCCAGTACTTC.

The chain joins TRBV28 to TRBJ1-3; no reliable D call. Germline V CDR1 and CDR2: MDHEN, SYDVKM. V dropped 7 bases and J dropped 0 bases, with 25 bases sitting between them. The CDR3 extends over 19 amino acids. The DNA for the CDR3 is TGTGCCAGCAAAAGCGGGCGGTCCTCGGCTGCACCCTCTGGAAACACCATATATTTT. It yields the protein CASKSGRSSAAPSGNTIYF.

The chain joins TRBV5-4 to TRBJ2-5, with TRBD1 matching 8 bases. The trim removed 5 bases at V and 5 bases at J, leaving 11 bases unmatched. CDR1 is SGHNT, CDR2 YYREEE, per germline (reference sequence). There are 15 residues in the CDR3. The CDR3 region is CASRVDRGEEETQYF. The CDR3 DNA follows: TGTGCCAGCAGGGTAGACAGGGGAGAGGAGGAGACCCAGTACTTC.

J is TRBJ1-4 and V is TRBV6-6, with 8 nucleotides matching TRBD1. The CDR3 runs to 14 residues. Germline lookup yields CDR1 MNHNY and CDR2 SVGAGI (reference sequence). Unmatched junction bases numbered 4, after V lost 7 bases and J lost 3 bases. In DNA form, the CDR3 reads TGTGCCAGCACCCAGGGGGCATCTAATGAAAAACTGTTTTTT. It specifies CASTQGASNEKLFF.

This chain uses TRBV10-1 with TRBJ2-1; 9 bases align to TRBD2. Trimming at V came to 10 bases and at J to 3 bases, leaving 4 bases not matched to a gene. Germline V lookup: CDR1 WNHNN, CDR2 SYGVQD (reference sequence). The CDR3 is 13 residues long. The CDR3 coding sequence is TGCGCCAACCGGACTAGCGACTACAATGAGCAGTTCTTC. Translation: CANRTSDYNEQFF.

The rearrangement uses TRBV27 and TRBJ2-1; TRBD1 might be the D (6 bases). Germline CDR1 and CDR2: MNHEY and SMNVEV (reference sequence). The CDR3 sequence is 14 residues long. Trimming left V 1 base short and J 9 bases short, with 13 bases between. In DNA form, the CDR3 reads TGTGCCAGCAGTTTATATACAGGGTCAGGTGAGCAGTTCTTC. This translates into CASSLYTGSGEQFF.

CDR3 region: CASSVEVRGTEAFF. The CDR3 coding sequence is TGTGCCAGCAGCGTAGAGGTCAGGGGCACTGAAGCTTTCTTT. The gene calls are TRBV9 and TRBJ1-1; a weak D match, TRBD1 (6 bases). Germline assignment: CDR1 SGDLS and CDR2 YYNGEE. The CDR3 runs 14 residues. Trimming removed 0 bases at V and 4 bases at J, with 10 bases between.

The J gene is TRBJ2-1, the V gene TRBV7-2; D possibly corresponds to TRBD2 (6 bases). This CDR3 spans 15 amino acids. The germline V gene has CDR1 SGHTA and CDR2 FQGNSA. V gave up 1 base and J gave up 7 bases, with 14 bases separating them. CDR3 residues: CASSLDGLPGNEQFF. DNA of the CDR3: TGTGCCAGCAGCTTAGACGGACTACCCGGGAATGAGCAGTTCTTC.

The rearrangement links TRBV12-3 or TRBV12-4 to TRBJ1-2; no definite D call. This CDR3 spans 11 amino acids. The V and J ends lost 4 bases and 5 bases respectively, with 5 bases between them. CDR3 DNA: TGTGCCAGCAGTTCCCATTATGGCTACACCTTC. This encodes CASSSHYGYTF.

The genes are TRBV7-9 and TRBJ2-5, with 11 bases lining up with TRBD2. The CDR3 consists of 16 residues. V was clipped by 5 bases and J by 2 bases; unmatched bases: 7. Germline assignment: CDR1 SEHNR and CDR2 FQNEAQ (reference sequence). The DNA for the CDR3 is TGTGCCAGCAGCGGGGCCCGGACTAGCGGGCAAGAGACCCAGTACTTC. This gives the protein CASSGARTSGQETQYF.

Of note for this clone: Sequence at one end of the junction differs from germline and may be a read error. The chain joins TRBV3-1 (or the pseudogene TRBV3-2) to TRBJ2-7, with 11 bases lining up with TRBD2. The CDR3 is 17 amino acids. The germline CDR1 and CDR2 sequences are LGHDT and YNNKEL (reference sequence). CDR3 DNA sequence: TGTGCCAGCAGCCAATTTTGGCTAGCGGGAGGCTCCCACGAGCAGTACTTC. It translates to CASSQFWLAGGSHEQYF.

The chain combines TRBV5-6 with TRBJ2-1; 8 bases fit TRBD1. After removal of 0 bases from V and 3 bases from J, the junction contained 5 bases not matched to a gene. The CDR3 is made up of 16 amino acids. CDR1 SGHDT and CDR2 YYEEEE come from the germline V gene. The CDR3 reads CASSLEGRGLYNEQFF. Written as DNA, the CDR3 is TGTGCCAGCAGCTTGGAGGGCAGGGGGCTCTACAATGAGCAGTTCTTC.

The chain recombines TRBV29-1 with TRBJ2-3; 10 bases fit TRBD2. CDR1 SQVTM and CDR2 ANQGSEA come from the germline V gene. The CDR3 spans 14 residues. The V gene end was trimmed by 3 bases and the J gene end by 6 bases; junction bases not matched to a gene: 6. For the CDR3, the DNA is TGCAGCGTTGAGGCTAGCGGGAGTGTGGATACGCAGTATTTT. It specifies CSVEASGSVDTQYF.

The chain combines TRBV27 with TRBJ2-5, with D uncertain. CDR1 is MNHEY and CDR2 is SMNVEV in the germline V gene (reference sequence). Trimming took off 3 bases at V and 1 base at J, with 6 bases between the two ends. There are 13 residues in the CDR3. CDR3 residues: CASSFLGQETQYF. Written as DNA, the CDR3 is TGTGCCAGCAGTTTCCTCGGCCAAGAGACCCAGTACTTC.

The chain is built from TRBV4-3 and TRBJ1-2; 12 bases match TRBD1. Germline assignment: CDR1 LGHNA and CDR2 YSLEER. Losses at the gene ends were 0 bases for V and 4 bases for J; bases not matched to a gene: 9. The CDR3 extends over 18 amino acids. The CDR3 loop is CASSQDTVGTGGVYGYTF. The CDR3 region has the DNA TGCGCCAGCAGCCAAGACACGGTAGGGACAGGGGGCGTCTATGGCTACACCTTC.

The genes are TRBV18 and TRBJ2-1; 10 nucleotides agree with TRBD1. Germline V lookup: CDR1 KGHSH, CDR2 LQKENI. CDR3 length equals 15 residues. V lost 2 bases, J lost 10 bases, and 8 bases stayed unmatched. The CDR3 sequence is CASSPDRGLDGEQFF. CDR3 nucleotide sequence: TGTGCCAGCTCACCAGACAGGGGGCTGGACGGGGAGCAGTTCTTC.

On this clone: The junction does not match germline at one end; this may be a read error. The chain carries TRBV4-2 and TRBJ2-5, with 12 bases aligning to TRBD2. From germline, CDR1 is LGHNA and CDR2 YNFKEQ. The CDR3 runs to 15 residues. The CDR3 sequence: CASSQDLTSGRTEYF. The CDR3, as DNA: TGTGCCAGCAGCCAAGATTTAACTAGCGGGAGGACCGAGTACTTC.

As DNA, the CDR3 is TGTGCCAGCAGTTACCAGCGCCCCGGAACCTACGAGCAGTACTTC. Translated, it gives CASSYQRPGTYEQYF. V gene TRBV6-5 combines with J gene TRBJ2-7; D gene uncertain. The CDR3 extends over 15 amino acids. V lost 2 bases to trimming and J lost 2 bases, with 13 bases between them. CDR1 is MNHEY and CDR2 is SVGAGI in the germline V gene.

This sequence joins TRBV6-5 and TRBJ1-1; D not certain. The V gene's germline CDR1 is MNHEY and CDR2 SVGAGI. Between the trimmed V and J ends, which lost 6 bases and 0 bases, there was a span of 11 bases. The CDR3 spans 14 residues. This CDR3 is CASRNAGMNTEAFF. CDR3 nucleotides: TGTGCCAGCAGAAACGCGGGCATGAACACTGAAGCTTTCTTT.

The chain recombines TRBV6-2 or TRBV6-3 with TRBJ2-3, with D unclear. This CDR3 region has 11 residues. CDR1 is MNHEY, CDR2 SVGEGT, per germline. Between the trimmed V and J ends, which lost 6 bases and 8 bases, there was a span of 9 bases. The CDR3: CASSLSATQYF. The CDR3 DNA follows: TGTGCCAGCAGCCTCAGCGCTACGCAGTATTTT.